The clone carrying this TCR beta chain is a singleton in its sample. This entry comes from a study of T cells in Graves' hyperthyroidism and ophthalmopathy. Amplification targeted TCR beta CDR3 regions from RNA transcripts. The HTBI primer set was used in a first-round RT-PCR of the TCR CDR3. One entry per CDR3 protein, called by TCRdb with MiXCR from the multiplex PCR reads. The table includes around 340,000 distinct CDR3 sequences, roughly 20% detected once. CDR1 is LNHDA, CDR2 SQIVND, per germline (reference sequence). V was cut by 6 bases and J by 4 bases, with 15 bases left in between. The CDR3 length is 15 residues.

The sequenced material came from blood. V is TRBV19 and J is TRBJ2-2; TRBD1 is a possible D gene (6 bases). This clonotype was obtained from a woman aged 45-65 years with Graves' hyperthyroidism. DNA for the CDR3: TGTGCCAGTAGAAGGGACAAATTTTCCACCGGGGAGCTGTTTTTT. It yields the protein CASRRDKFSTGELFF.